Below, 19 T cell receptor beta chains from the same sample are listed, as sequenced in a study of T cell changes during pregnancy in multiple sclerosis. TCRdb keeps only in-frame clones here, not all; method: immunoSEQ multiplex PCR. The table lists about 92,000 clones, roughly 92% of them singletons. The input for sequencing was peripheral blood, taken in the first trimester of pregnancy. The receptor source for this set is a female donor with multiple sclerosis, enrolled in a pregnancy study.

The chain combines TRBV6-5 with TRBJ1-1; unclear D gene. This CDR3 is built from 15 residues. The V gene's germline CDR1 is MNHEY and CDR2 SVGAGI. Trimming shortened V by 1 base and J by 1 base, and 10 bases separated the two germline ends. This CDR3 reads CASSYFSVRNTEAFF. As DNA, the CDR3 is TGTGCCAGCAGTTACTTTTCCGTCAGGAACACTGAAGCTTTCTTT.

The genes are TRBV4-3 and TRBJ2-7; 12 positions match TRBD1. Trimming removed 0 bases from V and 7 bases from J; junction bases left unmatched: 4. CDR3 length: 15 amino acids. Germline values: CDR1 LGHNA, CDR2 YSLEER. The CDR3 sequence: CASSQEGTGGEEQYF. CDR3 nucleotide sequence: TGCGCCAGCAGCCAAGAGGGGACAGGGGGCGAAGAGCAGTACTTC.

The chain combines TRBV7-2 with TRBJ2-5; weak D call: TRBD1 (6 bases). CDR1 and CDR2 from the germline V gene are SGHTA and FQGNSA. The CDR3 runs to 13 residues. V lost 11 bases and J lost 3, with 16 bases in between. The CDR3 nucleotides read TGTGCCTCGGCAGGGGTCTTCGAAGAGACCCAGTACTTC. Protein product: CASAGVFEETQYF.

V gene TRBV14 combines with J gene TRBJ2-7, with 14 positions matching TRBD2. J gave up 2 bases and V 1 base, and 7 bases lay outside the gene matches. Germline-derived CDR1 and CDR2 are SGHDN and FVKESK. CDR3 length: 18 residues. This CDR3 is CASSQGGTSGSYPYEQYF. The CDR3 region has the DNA TGTGCCAGCAGCCAAGGGGGGACTAGCGGGAGTTACCCCTACGAGCAGTACTTC.

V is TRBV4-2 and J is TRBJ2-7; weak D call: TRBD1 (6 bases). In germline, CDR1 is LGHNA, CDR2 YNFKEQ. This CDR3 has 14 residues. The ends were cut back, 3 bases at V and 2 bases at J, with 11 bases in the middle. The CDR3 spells CASSQRGQTYEQYF. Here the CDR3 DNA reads TGTGCCAGCAGCCAGCGAGGACAGACCTACGAGCAGTACTTC.

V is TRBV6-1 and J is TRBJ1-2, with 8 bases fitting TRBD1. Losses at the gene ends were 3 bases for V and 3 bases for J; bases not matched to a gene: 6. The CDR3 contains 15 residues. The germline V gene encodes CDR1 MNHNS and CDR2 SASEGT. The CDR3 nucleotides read TGTGCCAGCAGTGACGGGACAGGAGACTACTATGGCTACACCTTC. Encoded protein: CASSDGTGDYYGYTF.

CDR3 region: CASSLGAQGATEAFF. CDR3 in DNA: TGCGCCAGCAGCTTGGGGGCCCAAGGGGCCACTGAAGCTTTCTTT. The chain carries TRBV5-1 and TRBJ1-1; D may be TRBD1 (5 bases). Germline values: CDR1 SGHRS, CDR2 YFSETQ. The V gene lost 0 bases and the J gene lost 4 bases, with 13 bases spanning the gap. CDR3 length: 15 residues.

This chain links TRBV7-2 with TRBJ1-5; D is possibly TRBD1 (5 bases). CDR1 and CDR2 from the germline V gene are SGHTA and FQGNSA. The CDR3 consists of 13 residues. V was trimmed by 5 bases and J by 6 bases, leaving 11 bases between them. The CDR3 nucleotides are TGTGCCAGCAGCCCGGGGGTTCTTCAGCCCCAGCATTTT. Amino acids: CASSPGVLQPQHF.

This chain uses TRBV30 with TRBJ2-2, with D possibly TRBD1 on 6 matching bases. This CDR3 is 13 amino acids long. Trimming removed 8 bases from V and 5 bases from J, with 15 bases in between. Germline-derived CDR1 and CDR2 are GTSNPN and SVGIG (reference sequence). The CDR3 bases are TGTGCCGGTTACAGGGAAATAACCGGGGAGCTGTTTTTT. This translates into CAGYREITGELFF. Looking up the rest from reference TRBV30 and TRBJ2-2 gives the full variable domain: SQTIHQWPATLVQPVGSPLSLECTVEGTSNPNLYWYRQAAGRGLQLLFYSVGIGQISSEVPQNLSASRPQDRQFILSSKKLLLSDSGFYLCAGYREITGELFFGEGSRLTVL.

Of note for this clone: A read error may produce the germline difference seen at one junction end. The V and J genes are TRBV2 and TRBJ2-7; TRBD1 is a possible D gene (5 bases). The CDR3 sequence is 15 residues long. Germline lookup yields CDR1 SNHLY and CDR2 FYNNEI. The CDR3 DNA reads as TGTGCCAGCAATGAACAGGCCCTCCCCTCCTACGAGCAGTACTTC. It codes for CASNEQALPSYEQYF.

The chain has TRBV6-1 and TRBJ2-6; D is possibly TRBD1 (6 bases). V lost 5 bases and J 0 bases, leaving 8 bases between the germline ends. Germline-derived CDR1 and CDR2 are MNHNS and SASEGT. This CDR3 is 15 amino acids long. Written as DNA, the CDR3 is TGTGCCAGCAGTACACAGGGCTCTGGGGCCAACGTCCTGACTTTC. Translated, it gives CASSTQGSGANVLTF.

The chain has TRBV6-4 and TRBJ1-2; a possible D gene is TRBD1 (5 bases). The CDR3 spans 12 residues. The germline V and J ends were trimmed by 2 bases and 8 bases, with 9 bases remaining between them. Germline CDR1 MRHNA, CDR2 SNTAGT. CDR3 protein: CASSDGAWGYTF. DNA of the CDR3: TGTGCCAGCAGTGACGGGGCATGGGGCTACACCTTC.

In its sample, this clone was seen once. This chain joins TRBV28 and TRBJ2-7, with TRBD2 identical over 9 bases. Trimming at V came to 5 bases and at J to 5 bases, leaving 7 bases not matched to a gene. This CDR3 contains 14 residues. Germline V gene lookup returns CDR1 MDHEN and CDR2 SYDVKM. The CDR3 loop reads CASSIIAGAHEQYF. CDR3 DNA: TGTGCCAGCAGTATAATAGCGGGAGCCCACGAGCAGTACTTC.

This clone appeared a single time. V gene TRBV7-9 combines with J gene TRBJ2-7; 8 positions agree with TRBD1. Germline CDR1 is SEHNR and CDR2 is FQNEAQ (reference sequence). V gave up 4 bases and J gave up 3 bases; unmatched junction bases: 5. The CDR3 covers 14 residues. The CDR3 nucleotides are TGTGCCAGCAGCTCGGACAGGGTTATCTACGAGCAGTACTTC. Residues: CASSSDRVIYEQYF.

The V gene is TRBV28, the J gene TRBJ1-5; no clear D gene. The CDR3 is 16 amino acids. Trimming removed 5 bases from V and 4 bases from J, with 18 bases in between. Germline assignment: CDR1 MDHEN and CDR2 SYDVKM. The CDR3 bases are TGTGCCAGCAGTGACGTTCCGGGTCCTATTAATCAGCCCCAGCATTTT. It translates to CASSDVPGPINQPQHF.

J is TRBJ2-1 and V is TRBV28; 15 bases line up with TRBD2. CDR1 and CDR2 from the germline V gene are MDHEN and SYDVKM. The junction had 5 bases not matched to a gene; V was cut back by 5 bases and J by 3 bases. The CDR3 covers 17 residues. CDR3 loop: CASSRGTSGRLYNEQFF. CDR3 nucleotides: TGTGCCAGCAGTCGAGGGACTAGCGGGAGGCTCTACAATGAGCAGTTCTTC.

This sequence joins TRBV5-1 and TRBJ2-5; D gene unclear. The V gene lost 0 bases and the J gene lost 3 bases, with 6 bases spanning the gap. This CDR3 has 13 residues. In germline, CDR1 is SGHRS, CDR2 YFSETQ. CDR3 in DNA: TGCGCCAGCAGCTTGGACTCGAAAGAGACCCAGTACTTC. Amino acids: CASSLDSKETQYF.

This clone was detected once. The CDR3 is CASSYGQGGKTQYF. The CDR3 nucleotides are TGTGCCAGCAGTTACGGACAGGGTGGGAAGACCCAGTACTTC. This sequence joins TRBV6-5 and TRBJ2-5; TRBD1 aligns across 8 bases. The CDR3 is 14 amino acids. Germline CDR1 reads MNHEY; CDR2 reads SVGAGI. After removal of 2 bases from V and 6 bases from J, the junction contained 5 bases not matched to a gene.

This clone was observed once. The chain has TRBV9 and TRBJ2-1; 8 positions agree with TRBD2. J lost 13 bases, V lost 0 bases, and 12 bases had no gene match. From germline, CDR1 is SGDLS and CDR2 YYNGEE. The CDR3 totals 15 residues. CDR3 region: CASSVGWGSGMVQFF. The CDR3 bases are TGTGCCAGCAGCGTAGGTTGGGGTAGCGGGATGGTTCAGTTCTTC.